The sequence of this TCR beta chain was determined in a study of T cell responses to AZD1222 COVID-19 vaccine. Here immunoSEQ multiplex PCR was the method, and the copy in TCRdb shows in-frame clones only, minus some. This sample has more than 110,000 clones; over 90% occur once, and the top ten carry roughly 5%. Per the germline V gene, CDR1 is MNHEY and CDR2 is SVGAGI. The CDR3 extends over 15 amino acids. The trim removed 2 bases at V and 5 bases at J, leaving 9 bases unmatched. This TCR derives from an adult in good health. The specimen was peripheral blood, collected on day 0 of AZD1222 vaccination. The rearrangement uses TRBV6-5 and TRBJ2-7, with TRBD2 matching 7 bases. CDR3 DNA: TGTGCCAGCAGTTACCCGGGCGGGAGAAGTAACGAGCAGTACTTC. As protein: CASSYPGGRSNEQYF.